This T cell receptor beta chain was obtained from a study of T cells in Graves' hyperthyroidism and ophthalmopathy. For the study at large: Peripheral blood sampling occurred at initial diagnosis, before any treatment. Study observations and caveats: Ophthalmopathy got predicted by the model a median about 6.7 months before its onset. Most thyroid clonotypes expanded above 0.001 appeared in blood too.

Clinical symptoms, serum thyroxine, TRAb, thyroid ultrasound and orbital computed tomography established diagnosis. The trim removed 4 bases at V and 11 bases at J, leaving 6 bases unmatched. Germline V gene sequence: CDR1 SGHTA, CDR2 FQGNSA. This CDR3 has 14 amino acids. Amplification yielded TCR beta CDR3 regions, with RNA transcripts as the source. Initially, a first-round RT-PCR of the TCR CDR3 employed the HTBI primer set. In TCRdb, the multiplex PCR reads were re-called with MiXCR into one record per CDR3 protein. The sample holds a few hundred thousand distinct CDR3 sequences; around a sixth are singletons and the top ten take about 49%. This clonotype was counted a few times. Its specificity is unknown.

The source is a woman aged 45-59 years with Graves' hyperthyroidism. Sequencing was done on a sample of blood. The V gene is TRBV7-2, the J gene TRBJ2-1; 12 nucleotides match TRBD2. CDR3 DNA sequence: TGTGCCAGCAGCTCCCGGGGACTAGCGGGCAAGCAGTTCTTC. This sequence encodes CASSSRGLAGKQFF.